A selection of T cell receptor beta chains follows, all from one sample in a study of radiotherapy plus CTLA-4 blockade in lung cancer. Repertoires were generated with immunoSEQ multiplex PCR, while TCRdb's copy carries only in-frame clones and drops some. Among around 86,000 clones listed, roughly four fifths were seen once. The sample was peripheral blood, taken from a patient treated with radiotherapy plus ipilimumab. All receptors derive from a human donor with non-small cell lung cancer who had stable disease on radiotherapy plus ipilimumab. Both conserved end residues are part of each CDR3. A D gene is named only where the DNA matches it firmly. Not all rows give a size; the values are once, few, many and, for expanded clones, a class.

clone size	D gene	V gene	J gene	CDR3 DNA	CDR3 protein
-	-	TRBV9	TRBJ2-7	TGTGCCAGCAGCGTCACACAGGGTTTGGCTTCCGAGCAGTACTTC	CASSVTQGLASEQYF
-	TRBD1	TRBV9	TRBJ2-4	TGTGCCAGCAGCGTAGTCCCGACAGGGGCGAAAAACATTCAGTACTTC	CASSVVPTGAKNIQYF
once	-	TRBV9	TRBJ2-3	TGTGCCAGCAGCGTGGGCCCTGAGACGCAGTATTTT	CASSVGPETQYF
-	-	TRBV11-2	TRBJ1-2	TGTGCCAGCAGCCCGGGGGGGGCGGAGACGGGACTTTATGGCTACACCTTC	CASSPGGAETGLYGYTF
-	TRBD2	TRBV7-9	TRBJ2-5	TGTGCCAGCAGCTTCGAGGGACTAGCGGGGGAGTGGACCCAGTACTTC	CASSFEGLAGEWTQYF
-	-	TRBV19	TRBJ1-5	TGTGCCAGTAGTATGAGTAGAGGGGAGTATCAGCCCCAGCATTTT	CASSMSRGEYQPQHF
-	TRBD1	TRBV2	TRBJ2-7	TGTGCCAGCAGTGGATACAGGGGAAGCTACGAGCAGTACTTC	CASSGYRGSYEQYF
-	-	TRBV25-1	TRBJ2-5	TGTGCCAGCAGGAGGGAACTTCTGGAGACCCAGTACTTC	CASRRELLETQYF
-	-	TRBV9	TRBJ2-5	TGTGCCAGCAGCGTCCCGGGACCAGGAGAGACCCAGTACTTC	CASSVPGPGETQYF
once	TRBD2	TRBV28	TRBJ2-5	TGTGCCAGCAGTTCCGTCGGGACTAGCGGGGGGGCCGCAGAGACCCAGTACTTC	CASSSVGTSGGAAETQYF
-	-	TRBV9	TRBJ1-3	TGTGCCAGCAGCGTCCTGGGGGCTGATGGAAACACCATATATTTT	CASSVLGADGNTIYF
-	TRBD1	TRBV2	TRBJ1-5	TGTGCCAGTTGCTTAGCCGGGACAGGGGGAAGTAGCAATCAGCCCCAGCATTTT	CASCLAGTGGSSNQPQHF
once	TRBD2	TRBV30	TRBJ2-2	TGTGCCTGGAGTAAACTAGCGGGGGGCGGGGAGCTGTTTTTT	CAWSKLAGGGELFF
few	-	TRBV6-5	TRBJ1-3	TGTGCCAGCAAAGCCCAGGGCTCTGGAAACACCATATATTTT	CASKAQGSGNTIYF
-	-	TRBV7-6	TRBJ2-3	TGTGCCAGCAGTGTCACAGATACGCAGTATTTT	CASSVTDTQYF
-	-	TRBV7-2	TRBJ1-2	TGTGCCAGCAGCGCGAGAGTTAACTATGGCTACACCTTC	CASSARVNYGYTF
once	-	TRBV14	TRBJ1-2	TGTGCCAGCAGCCAAAAGGGTCCGAGGAACTATGGCTACACCTTC	CASSQKGPRNYGYTF
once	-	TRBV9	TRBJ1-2	TGTGCCAGCAGCGCCCGGACGCTTGAGAAGGCCTTTGGCTACACCTTC	CASSARTLEKAFGYTF
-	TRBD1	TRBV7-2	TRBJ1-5	TGTGCCAGCAGCCAATACAGGGGGCAGGGACAGCCCCAGCATTTT	CASSQYRGQGQPQHF
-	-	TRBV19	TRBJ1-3	TGTGCCAGTAGTATCTGGGGGAGCTCTGGAAACACCATATATTTT	CASSIWGSSGNTIYF
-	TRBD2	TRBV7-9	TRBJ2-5	TGTGCCAGCAGCTTTCACGGGGCGGGGGATAAAGAGACCCAGTACTTC	CASSFHGAGDKETQYF
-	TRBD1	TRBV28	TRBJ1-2	TGTGCCAGCAGCCGAACTTCCGGGACAGGGGGCGGCTACACCTTC	CASSRTSGTGGGYTF
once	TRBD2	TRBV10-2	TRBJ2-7	TGCGCCAGCAGTGAGGCGGCGGGGACTAGCGGGAGGGGGGGGTCCGAGCAGTACTTC	CASSEAAGTSGRGGSEQYF
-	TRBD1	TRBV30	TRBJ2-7	TGTGCCTGGACCGGTGACAGGGGGCCCTACGAGCAGTACTTC	CAWTGDRGPYEQYF
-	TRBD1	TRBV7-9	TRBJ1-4	TGTGCCAGCAGCTACGGGACAGGGGATCATACTAATGAAAAACTGTTTTTT	CASSYGTGDHTNEKLFF
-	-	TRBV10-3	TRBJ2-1	TGTGCCATCAGTGAGTCGACGGGGTACAATGAGCAGTTCTTC	CAISESTGYNEQFF
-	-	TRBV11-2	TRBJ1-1	TGTGCCAGCAGCTTCCCAACTTGGAACACTGAAGCTTTCTTT	CASSFPTWNTEAFF
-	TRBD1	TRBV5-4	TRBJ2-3	TGTGCCAGCAGCTTGGAACAGGGGCGGGATACGCAGTATTTT	CASSLEQGRDTQYF
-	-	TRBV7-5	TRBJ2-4	TGTGCCAGAAGCTTGAGGCGCAATCAGGTATACAAAAACATTCAGTACTTC	CARSLRRNQVYKNIQYF
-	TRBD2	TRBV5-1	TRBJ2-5	TGCGCCAGCAGCTTAGCGGGGGGGCAAGAGACCCAGTACTTC	CASSLAGGQETQYF
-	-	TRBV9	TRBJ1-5	TGTGCCAGCAGCGTAGGAGCAGGGATTTCCAATCAGCCCCAGCATTTT	CASSVGAGISNQPQHF
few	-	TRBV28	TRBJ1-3	TGTGCCAGCAGTTTATCGGGGGGAGCGGGAAACACCATATATTTT	CASSLSGGAGNTIYF